This TCR beta chain was profiled in a study of T cell repertoires in cytomegalovirus infection. Overall study context: Newly reported HLA-C-restricted and thoroughly characterized HLA-B-restricted CMV epitopes were employed. Signatures in public TCR beta sequences pointed to both CMV infection and matching HLA type.

The ends were cut back, 3 bases at V and 5 bases at J, with 13 bases in the middle. The CDR3 covers 14 residues. This clonotype was observed a few times. What it recognizes is unknown. TCRdb ran MiXCR on the reads and lists one entry per CDR3 protein. The sample comprises about 920,000 distinct CDR3 sequences, 30% to 40% of which are singletons, and around an eighth rests with the top ten. Study-level findings and limits: The study identified carriers of CMV plus the relevant HLA from cumulative public TCR beta family frequency. CMV-specific TCR beta clonotypes restricted by HLA-C dominated the ex vivo response.

This specimen was cultured CD8+ T cells from PBMCs, taken from culture after CMV antigen stimulation. The V call is TRBV12-3 or TRBV12-4, the J call TRBJ2-5, with TRBD2 as a possible D gene (6 bases). The source of this sequence is a human donor in good health (CMV status not recorded). Some clones in this sample may be carry-over from other donors' samples. The CDR3 loop reads CASSFGGTGETQYF. The DNA of the CDR3 is TGTGCCAGCAGTTTTGGAGGGACGGGGGAGACCCAGTACTTC.